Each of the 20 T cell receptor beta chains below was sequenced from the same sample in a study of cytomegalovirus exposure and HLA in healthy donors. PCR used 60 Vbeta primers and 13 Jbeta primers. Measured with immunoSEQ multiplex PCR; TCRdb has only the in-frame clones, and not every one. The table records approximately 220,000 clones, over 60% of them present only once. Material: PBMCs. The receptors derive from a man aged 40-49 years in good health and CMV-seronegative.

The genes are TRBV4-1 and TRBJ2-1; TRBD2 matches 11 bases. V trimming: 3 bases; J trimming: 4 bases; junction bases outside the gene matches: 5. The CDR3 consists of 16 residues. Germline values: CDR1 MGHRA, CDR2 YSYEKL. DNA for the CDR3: TGCGCCAGCAGCCAGGTTAGCGGGAGGGGGTACAATGAGCAGTTCTTC. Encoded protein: CASSQVSGRGYNEQFF.

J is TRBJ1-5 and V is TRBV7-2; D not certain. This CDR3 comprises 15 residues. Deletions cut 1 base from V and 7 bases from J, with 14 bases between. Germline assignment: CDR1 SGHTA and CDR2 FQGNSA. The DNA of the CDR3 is TGTGCCAGCAGCTTAGATCTCGCCACCCAGCAGCCCCAGCATTTT. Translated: CASSLDLATQQPQHF.

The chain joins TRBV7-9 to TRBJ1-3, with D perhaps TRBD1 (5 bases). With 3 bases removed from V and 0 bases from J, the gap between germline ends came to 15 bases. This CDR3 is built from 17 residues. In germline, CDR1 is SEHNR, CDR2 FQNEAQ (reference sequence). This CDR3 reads CASSFPRGLDSGNTIYF. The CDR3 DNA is TGTGCCAGCAGCTTCCCTAGGGGATTAGACTCTGGAAACACCATATATTTT.

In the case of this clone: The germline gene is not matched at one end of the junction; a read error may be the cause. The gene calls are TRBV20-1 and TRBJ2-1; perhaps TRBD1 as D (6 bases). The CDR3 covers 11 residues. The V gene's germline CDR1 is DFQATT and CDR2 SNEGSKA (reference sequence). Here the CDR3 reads CSASQGQGTLF. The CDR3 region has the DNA TGCAGTGCTAGCCAAGGGCAGGGGACCCTCTTC.

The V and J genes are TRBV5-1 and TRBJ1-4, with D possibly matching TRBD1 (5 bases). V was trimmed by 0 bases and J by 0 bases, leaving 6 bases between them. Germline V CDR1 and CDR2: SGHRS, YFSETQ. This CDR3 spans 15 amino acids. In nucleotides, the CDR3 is TGCGCCAGCAGCTTGGGCAGGGCAACTAATGAAAAACTGTTTTTT. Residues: CASSLGRATNEKLFF.

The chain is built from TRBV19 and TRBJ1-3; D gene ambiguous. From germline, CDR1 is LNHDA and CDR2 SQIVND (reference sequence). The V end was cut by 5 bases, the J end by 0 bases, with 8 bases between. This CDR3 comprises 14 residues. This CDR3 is CASSEQDSGNTIYF. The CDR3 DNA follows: TGTGCCAGTAGTGAGCAGGACTCTGGAAACACCATATATTTT.

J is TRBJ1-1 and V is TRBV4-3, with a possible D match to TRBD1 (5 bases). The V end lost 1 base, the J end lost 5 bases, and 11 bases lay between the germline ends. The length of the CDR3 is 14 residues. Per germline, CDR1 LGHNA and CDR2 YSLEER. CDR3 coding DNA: TGCGCCAGCAGCCAAGGGGGAAGGGGAACTGAAGCTTTCTTT. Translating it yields CASSQGGRGTEAFF.

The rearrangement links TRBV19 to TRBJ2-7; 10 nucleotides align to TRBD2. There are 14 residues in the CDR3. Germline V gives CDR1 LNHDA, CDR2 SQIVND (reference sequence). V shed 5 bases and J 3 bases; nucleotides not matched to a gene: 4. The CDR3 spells CASSATSGNYEQYF. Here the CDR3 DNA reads TGTGCCAGTAGTGCCACTAGCGGGAACTACGAGCAGTACTTC.

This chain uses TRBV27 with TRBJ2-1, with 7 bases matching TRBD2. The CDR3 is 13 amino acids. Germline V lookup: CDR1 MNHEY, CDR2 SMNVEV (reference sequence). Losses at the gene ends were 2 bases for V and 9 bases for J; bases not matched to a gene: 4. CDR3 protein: CASSLDGEGEQFF. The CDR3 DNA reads TGTGCCAGCAGTTTAGACGGGGAGGGTGAGCAGTTCTTC.

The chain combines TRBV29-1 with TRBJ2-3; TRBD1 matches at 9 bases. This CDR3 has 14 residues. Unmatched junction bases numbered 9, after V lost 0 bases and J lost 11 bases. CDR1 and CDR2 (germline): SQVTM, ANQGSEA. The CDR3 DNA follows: TGCAGCGTTGAAGATGGGACAGGGTCCTGGAGGCAGTATTTT. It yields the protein CSVEDGTGSWRQYF.

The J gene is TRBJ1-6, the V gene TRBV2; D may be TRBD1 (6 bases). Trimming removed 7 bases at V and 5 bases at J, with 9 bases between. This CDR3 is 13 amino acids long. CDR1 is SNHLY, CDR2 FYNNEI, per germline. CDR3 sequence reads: CASTQGNNSPLHF. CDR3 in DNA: TGTGCCAGCACCCAGGGGAATAATTCACCCCTCCACTTT.

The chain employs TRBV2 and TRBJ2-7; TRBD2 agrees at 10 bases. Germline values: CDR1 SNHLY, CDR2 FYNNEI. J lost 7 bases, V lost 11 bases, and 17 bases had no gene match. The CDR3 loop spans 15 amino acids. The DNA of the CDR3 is TGTGCCGTCAAGCGCGGGACTAGCGATCTACGGGAGCAGTACTTC. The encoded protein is CAVKRGTSDLREQYF.

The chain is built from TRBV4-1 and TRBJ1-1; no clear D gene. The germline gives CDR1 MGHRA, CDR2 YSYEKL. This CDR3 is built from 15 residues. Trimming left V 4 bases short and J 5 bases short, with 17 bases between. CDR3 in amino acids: CASSRITREGTEAFF. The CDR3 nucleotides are TGCGCCAGCAGCCGGATTACCCGGGAAGGAACTGAAGCTTTCTTT.

The CDR3 spells CASIPTGGARGADTQYF. The CDR3 DNA reads TGTGCCAGCATCCCGACAGGGGGCGCGAGGGGAGCAGATACGCAGTATTTT. The chain has TRBV28 and TRBJ2-3, with TRBD1 identical over 10 bases. Trimming removed 7 bases from V and 4 bases from J; junction bases left unmatched: 14. CDR1 and CDR2 (germline): MDHEN, SYDVKM. This CDR3 has 17 amino acids.

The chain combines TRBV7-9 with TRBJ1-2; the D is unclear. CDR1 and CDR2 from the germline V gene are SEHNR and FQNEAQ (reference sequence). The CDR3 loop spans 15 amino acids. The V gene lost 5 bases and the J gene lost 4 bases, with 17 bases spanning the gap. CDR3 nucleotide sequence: TGTGCCAGCAGCCCCCCAGGCCCGCGGGGCTATGGCTACACCTTC. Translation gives CASSPPGPRGYGYTF.

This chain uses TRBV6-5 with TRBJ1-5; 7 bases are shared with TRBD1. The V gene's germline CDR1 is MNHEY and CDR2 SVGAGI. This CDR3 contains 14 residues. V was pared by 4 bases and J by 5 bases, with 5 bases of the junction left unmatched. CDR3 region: CASSFRQGYQPQHF. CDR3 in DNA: TGTGCCAGCAGTTTTCGACAGGGTTATCAGCCCCAGCATTTT.

The chain's CDR3 is CAISGGSGYETQYF. The CDR3 DNA is TGTGCCATCAGTGGTGGTAGCGGGTACGAGACCCAGTACTTC. This sequence joins TRBV10-3 and TRBJ2-5; 7 bases are a match to TRBD2. The CDR3 extends over 14 amino acids. The V gene's germline CDR1 is ENHRY and CDR2 SYGVKD. V was clipped by 4 bases and J by 5 bases; unmatched bases: 7.

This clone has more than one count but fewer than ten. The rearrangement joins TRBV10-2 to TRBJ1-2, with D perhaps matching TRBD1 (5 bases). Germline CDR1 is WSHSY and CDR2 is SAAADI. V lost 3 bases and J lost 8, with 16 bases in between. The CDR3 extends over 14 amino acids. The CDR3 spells CASSDPRRGGGYTF. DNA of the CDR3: TGCGCCAGCAGTGACCCTCGAAGGGGAGGGGGCTACACCTTC.

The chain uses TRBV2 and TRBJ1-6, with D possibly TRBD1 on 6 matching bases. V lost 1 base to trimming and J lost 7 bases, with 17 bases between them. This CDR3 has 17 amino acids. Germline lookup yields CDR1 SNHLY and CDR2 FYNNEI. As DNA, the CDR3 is TGTGCCAGCAGTGAAGAAAGAGGGACACTGGGAAATTCACCCCTCCACTTT. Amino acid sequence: CASSEERGTLGNSPLHF.

The CDR3 region has the DNA TGTGCCAGCAGCTTGGCACCGGGACAGGGGTCCTACGAGCAGTACTTC. Translated, it gives CASSLAPGQGSYEQYF. The rearrangement joins TRBV5-6 to TRBJ2-7; 10 nucleotides line up with TRBD1. Germline CDR1 and CDR2: SGHDT and YYEEEE. V dropped 0 bases and J dropped 1; count of bases not matched to a gene: 4. CDR3 length: 16 residues. Complete variable domain (other parts from reference TRBV5-6 and TRBJ2-7): DAGVTQSPTHLIKTRGQQVTLRCSPKSGHDTVSWYQQALGQGPQFIFQYYEEEERQRGNFPDRFSGHQFPNYSSELNVNALLLGDSALYLCASSLAPGQGSYEQYFGPGTRLTVT.